The rows below give T cell receptor beta chains drawn from one sample of a study of cytomegalovirus exposure and HLA in healthy donors. TCRdb's table, derived via immunoSEQ multiplex PCR, lists solely in-frame clones and lacks some. This table holds more than 150,000 clones, roughly four fifths found once. The specimen was PBMCs. These receptor sequences come from a man aged 35 to 55 in good health and CMV-seronegative. CDR3s include the opening cysteine and the closing phenylalanine or tryptophan. Fields, in order: CDR3 protein, CDR3 DNA, clone size, J gene, D gene, V gene. The D gene is left open where the match is weak. Only part of the rows carry a size: once, few, many, or a class if the clone is expanded.

CDR3: CASKGPQEGVTGELFF; DNA: TGTGCCAGCAAAGGACCTCAGGAGGGTGTAACCGGGGAGCTGTTTTTT; size: NA; J: TRBJ2-2; D: NA; V: TRBV21-1
CDR3: CASSIYSGRSGEQYF; DNA: TGTGCCAGCAGCATCTATAGCGGGAGGTCGGGCGAGCAGTACTTC; size: NA; J: TRBJ2-7; D: TRBD2; V: TRBV7-6
CDR3: CASSLAGQGRDTQYF; DNA: TGCGCCAGCAGCTTGGCGGGACAGGGCCGCGATACGCAGTATTTT; size: NA; J: TRBJ2-3; D: TRBD1; V: TRBV5-1
CDR3: CASSWGQGDTEAFF; DNA: TGCGCCAGCAGCTGGGGACAGGGGGACACTGAAGCTTTCTTT; size: NA; J: TRBJ1-1; D: TRBD1; V: TRBV5-1
CDR3: CAISFRGTEAFF; DNA: TGTGCCATCTCTTTTAGGGGGACTGAAGCTTTCTTT; size: NA; J: TRBJ1-1; D: NA; V: TRBV2
CDR3: CASSWGGRSVNEQFF; DNA: TGCGCCAGCAGCTGGGGGGGCAGGTCAGTCAATGAGCAGTTCTTC; size: NA; J: TRBJ2-1; D: NA; V: TRBV5-1
CDR3: CASRKGGVNTGELFF; DNA: TGTGCCAGCAGGAAAGGGGGCGTGAACACCGGGGAGCTGTTTTTT; size: NA; J: TRBJ2-2; D: TRBD1; V: TRBV28
CDR3: CASSSDSNYGYTF; DNA: TGTGCCAGCAGCTCGGACAGTAACTATGGCTACACCTTC; size: once; J: TRBJ1-2; D: NA; V: TRBV11-2
CDR3: CASSQQGRQYF; DNA: TGTGCCAGCAGTCAACAGGGAAGGCAGTACTTC; size: NA; J: TRBJ2-7; D: NA; V: TRBV28
CDR3: CASSPPAAGASAGELFF; DNA: TGTGCCAGCTCACCTCCCGCGGCAGGGGCTTCCGCCGGGGAGCTGTTTTTT; size: NA; J: TRBJ2-2; D: NA; V: TRBV18
CDR3: CASSLKALLRDEQYF; DNA: TGTGCCAGCAGCTTGAAAGCCCTCCTGCGGGACGAGCAGTACTTC; size: NA; J: TRBJ2-7; D: NA; V: TRBV5-5
CDR3: CASSPRLAEYNEQFF; DNA: TGCGCCAGCAGCCCTAGACTAGCGGAGTACAATGAGCAGTTCTTC; size: NA; J: TRBJ2-1; D: TRBD2; V: TRBV5-1
CDR3: CASSLEAGGYTEAFF; DNA: TGTGCCAGCAGCTTAGAGGCAGGGGGCTATACTGAAGCTTTCTTT; size: few; J: TRBJ1-1; D: TRBD1; V: TRBV7-2
CDR3: CASSVSVLLNQPQHF; DNA: TGTGCCAGCAGTGTCTCGGTTCTACTAAATCAGCCCCAGCATTTT; size: NA; J: TRBJ1-5; D: NA; V: TRBV2
CDR3: CASSPRDSTDTQYF; DNA: TGTGCCAGCAGTCCCCGGGACTCCACAGATACGCAGTATTTT; size: many; J: TRBJ2-3; D: NA; V: TRBV6-6
CDR3: CASSEYRQVGYTF; DNA: TGTGCCAGCAGTGAATATCGACAGGTTGGCTACACCTTC; size: NA; J: TRBJ1-2; D: NA; V: TRBV25-1
CDR3: CASSARDRGTEAFF; DNA: TGTGCCAGTAGTGCCCGGGACAGGGGGACTGAAGCTTTCTTT; size: NA; J: TRBJ1-1; D: TRBD1; V: TRBV19
CDR3: CAWSKRETTDTQYF; DNA: TGTGCCTGGAGTAAAAGGGAGACTACAGATACGCAGTATTTT; size: NA; J: TRBJ2-3; D: NA; V: TRBV30
CDR3: CASSFTSGALGTGELFF; DNA: TGTGCCAGCAGCTTTACTAGCGGTGCCTTGGGCACCGGGGAGCTGTTTTTT; size: NA; J: TRBJ2-2; D: TRBD2; V: TRBV5-6
CDR3: CAISGQQSSGGYNEQFF; DNA: TGTGCCATCAGCGGACAGCAGTCTAGCGGGGGTTACAATGAGCAGTTCTTC; size: NA; J: TRBJ2-1; D: TRBD2; V: TRBV10-3
CDR3: CASSSDRVHGYTF; DNA: TGTGCCAGCAGTTCGGACAGGGTCCATGGCTACACCTTC; size: NA; J: TRBJ1-2; D: TRBD1; V: TRBV7-9
CDR3: CASSSPGLAGPTGELFF; DNA: TGTGCCAGCAGTTCACCGGGACTAGCGGGTCCTACCGGGGAGCTGTTTTTT; size: NA; J: TRBJ2-2; D: TRBD2; V: TRBV28
CDR3: CASSGTITAREQYF; DNA: TGTGCCAGCAGCGGGACAATAACGGCGAGGGAGCAGTACTTC; size: NA; J: TRBJ2-7; D: NA; V: TRBV28
CDR3: CSATGGAEAFF; DNA: TGCAGTGCTACAGGGGGAGCTGAAGCTTTCTTT; size: NA; J: TRBJ1-1; D: TRBD1; V: TRBV20-1
CDR3: CASAMPQGQQPQHF; DNA: TGTGCCAGCGCAATGCCACAGGGACAGCAGCCCCAGCATTTT; size: few; J: TRBJ1-5; D: TRBD1; V: TRBV28
CDR3: CASSPWDRTYGYTF; DNA: TGTGCCAGCAGCCCCTGGGACAGGACCTATGGCTACACCTTC; size: NA; J: TRBJ1-2; D: TRBD1; V: TRBV14
CDR3: CASMGGQRSSYEQYF; DNA: TGTGCCAGCATGGGAGGGCAGAGAAGCTCCTACGAGCAGTACTTC; size: NA; J: TRBJ2-7; D: TRBD2; V: TRBV6-6
CDR3: CASSQQRTGNTEAFF; DNA: TGTGCCAGCAGCCAACAAAGAACAGGGAACACTGAAGCTTTCTTT; size: few; J: TRBJ1-1; D: NA; V: TRBV4-2
CDR3: CASSPLAGSLNEQFF; DNA: TGTGCCAGCTCACCCCTAGCGGGATCTTTAAATGAGCAGTTCTTC; size: NA; J: TRBJ2-1; D: TRBD2; V: TRBV18
CDR3: CASSLGVRGDTQYF; DNA: TGTGCCAGCAGCTTAGGAGTTAGGGGAGATACGCAGTATTTT; size: once; J: TRBJ2-3; D: NA; V: TRBV7-9
CDR3: CSVVRGANEKLFF; DNA: TGCAGCGTTGTCAGGGGAGCTAATGAAAAACTGTTTTTT; size: NA; J: TRBJ1-4; D: NA; V: TRBV29-1
CDR3: CASSTSVQETQYF; DNA: TGCGCCAGCAGCACTAGCGTCCAAGAGACCCAGTACTTC; size: NA; J: TRBJ2-5; D: TRBD2; V: TRBV5-1
CDR3: CASSSHRGSGEQYF; DNA: TGTGCCAGCAGTTCCCACAGGGGAAGTGGCGAGCAGTACTTC; size: NA; J: TRBJ2-7; D: TRBD1; V: TRBV6-5